Below, 27 T cell receptor beta chains from the same sample are listed, as sequenced in a study of cytomegalovirus exposure and HLA in healthy donors. Amplification used 60 Vbeta primers and 13 Jbeta primers. Sequencing was performed with immunoSEQ multiplex PCR; in TCRdb, only in-frame clones are kept and a portion is missing. The sample has around 94,000 clones; nearly 80% are singletons. Sequences were obtained from PBMCs. The receptors originated from a middle-aged woman in good health and CMV-seropositive.

J is TRBJ2-3 and V is TRBV7-9; 9 positions match TRBD2. V dropped 5 bases and J dropped 2; count of bases not matched to a gene: 14. The V gene's germline CDR1 is SEHNR and CDR2 FQNEAQ (reference sequence). The CDR3 covers 18 residues. The CDR3 here is CASSLTPSGRKDTDTQYF. CDR3 coding DNA: TGTGCCAGCAGCCTCACCCCGAGCGGGAGGAAGGACACAGATACGCAGTATTTT.

The chain couples TRBV2 to TRBJ1-2; 7 bases match TRBD1. V gave up 6 bases and J gave up 4 bases; unmatched junction bases: 8. Looked up from germline, CDR1 is SNHLY and CDR2 is FYNNEI. The CDR3 has 14 amino acids. CDR3 residues: CASSGNRGGYGYTF. CDR3 DNA sequence: TGTGCCAGCAGCGGAAACAGGGGAGGCTATGGCTACACCTTC.

This sequence joins TRBV9 and TRBJ2-5; 8 bases fit TRBD1. CDR3 length: 14 amino acids. CDR1 is SGDLS, CDR2 YYNGEE, per germline. V shed 0 bases and J 5 bases; nucleotides not matched to a gene: 3. The CDR3 region is CASSVETGGETQYF. The DNA for the CDR3 is TGTGCCAGCAGCGTAGAAACAGGGGGGGAGACCCAGTACTTC.

The chain joins TRBV6-5 to TRBJ2-7; D may be TRBD1 (6 bases). Trimming stripped 6 bases from V and 6 bases from J, with 15 bases between. Germline-derived CDR1 and CDR2 are MNHEY and SVGAGI. This CDR3 comprises 13 residues. The CDR3 protein is CASRRQGLGEQYF. CDR3 DNA sequence: TGTGCCAGCAGGCGGCAGGGGCTTGGCGAGCAGTACTTC.

The J gene is TRBJ2-1, the V gene TRBV6-1, with D unresolved. V was clipped by 7 bases and J by 0 bases, with 7 bases between them. There are 13 residues in the CDR3. Germline V gene data show CDR1 as MNHNS and CDR2 as SASEGT. The DNA of the CDR3 is TGTGCCAGCAATCCGAGCTCCTACAATGAGCAGTTCTTC. It encodes CASNPSSYNEQFF.

The V gene is TRBV9, the J gene TRBJ2-5; 11 nucleotides align to TRBD2. CDR3 length equals 16 residues. V shed 2 bases, J shed 2 bases, and the junction held 5 bases outside the gene matches. Germline CDR1 is SGDLS and CDR2 is YYNGEE. CDR3 loop: CASSVPASGRQETQYF. In DNA form, the CDR3 reads TGTGCCAGCAGCGTCCCAGCTAGCGGGAGGCAAGAGACCCAGTACTTC.

This clone was seen only a few times. This chain joins TRBV4-3 and TRBJ2-7; 9 bases align to TRBD1. Looked up from germline, CDR1 is LGHNA and CDR2 is YSLEER. The trim removed 0 bases at V and 2 bases at J, leaving 5 bases unmatched. The CDR3 length is 16 residues. CDR3 in amino acids: CASSQEGTGIAYEQYF. CDR3 nucleotides: TGCGCCAGCAGCCAAGAAGGGACAGGGATCGCCTACGAGCAGTACTTC.

The gene calls are TRBV15 and TRBJ2-3, with D unresolved. V dropped 0 bases and J dropped 4 bases, with 5 bases sitting between them. Germline V gene sequence: CDR1 LNHNV, CDR2 YYDKDF (reference sequence). The CDR3 consists of 13 residues. CDR3 in DNA: TGTGCCACCAGCAGAGATGGGCCAGATACGCAGTATTTT. This translates into CATSRDGPDTQYF.

V is TRBV19 and J is TRBJ1-2, with D possibly being TRBD1 (5 bases). This CDR3 region has 15 residues. Between the trimmed V and J ends, which lost 9 bases and 5 bases, there was a span of 22 bases. Germline CDR1 LNHDA, CDR2 SQIVND (reference sequence). This CDR3 reads CASTRVAERFYGYTF. The CDR3 DNA sequence: TGTGCCAGCACCAGGGTCGCGGAACGGTTTTATGGCTACACCTTC.

This chain uses TRBV6-1 with TRBJ2-5, with 12 bases matching TRBD2. The closer fit of TRBJ2-7 to the DNA end suggests the J call may be wrong. Germline CDR1 reads MNHNS; CDR2 reads SASEGT. CDR3 length equals 15 residues. As DNA, the CDR3 is TGTGCCAGCAGTGAGAGACTAGCGGGAGCCTACGAGCAGTACTTC. Protein product: CASSERLAGAYEQYF.

The rearrangement uses TRBV27 and TRBJ2-3; the D gene is possibly TRBD2 (5 bases). V was shortened by 2 bases and J by 1 base, with 7 bases between the two germline ends. The germline CDR1 and CDR2 sequences are MNHEY and SMNVEV (reference sequence). This CDR3 spans 14 amino acids. The DNA of the CDR3 is TGTGCCAGCAGTTTAAGGGAGCGCACAGATACGCAGTATTTT. Amino acid sequence: CASSLRERTDTQYF.

This clone was observed a single time. The chain uses TRBV29-1 and TRBJ2-5; 11 bases map to TRBD2. The DNA end is a closer match to TRBJ2-7, so the J assignment may be wrong. Germline CDR1 and CDR2: SQVTM and ANQGSEA. The CDR3 extends over 15 amino acids. The CDR3 bases are TGCAGCGTTACCAGGACTAGCGGGTTCGGTTACGAGCAGTACTTC. Translation: CSVTRTSGFGYEQYF.

The chain recombines TRBV6-1 with TRBJ2-2; D might be TRBD1 (6 bases). Germline V gene sequence: CDR1 MNHNS, CDR2 SASEGT. The CDR3 extends over 17 amino acids. The V end was cut by 5 bases, the J end by 0 bases, with 16 bases between. This CDR3 reads CASSQEGVGSNTGELFF. For the CDR3, the DNA is TGTGCCAGCAGTCAAGAGGGGGTGGGGTCGAACACCGGGGAGCTGTTTTTT.

This chain uses TRBV5-5 with TRBJ1-2; D gene uncertain. The V and J ends lost 5 bases and 8 bases respectively, with 16 bases between them. The CDR3 is 13 residues long. The germline CDR1 and CDR2 sequences are SGHKS and YYEKEE (reference sequence). The CDR3 here is CASSSPVPSGYTF. In nucleotides, the CDR3 is TGTGCCAGCAGTTCCCCCGTCCCCTCCGGCTACACCTTC.

The J gene is TRBJ2-3, the V gene TRBV5-1, with unresolved D. Germline lookup yields CDR1 SGHRS and CDR2 YFSETQ. The CDR3 has 14 residues. Trimming pared 0 bases from V and 1 base from J, leaving 6 bases between. This CDR3 is CASSLGERTDTQYF. CDR3 nucleotide sequence: TGCGCCAGCAGCTTGGGCGAGCGCACAGATACGCAGTATTTT.

Written as DNA, the CDR3 is TGTGCCAGCAGAGTCATAGCGGGAGGGGGGTCCTACGAGCAGTACTTC. Translated, it gives CASRVIAGGGSYEQYF. The chain uses TRBV9 and TRBJ2-7; TRBD2 agrees at 11 bases. Trimming cost V 5 bases and J 1 base; bases outside gene matches: 8. The length of the CDR3 is 16 residues. CDR1 SGDLS and CDR2 YYNGEE come from the germline V gene.

The chain combines TRBV4-2 with TRBJ1-3, with TRBD1 matching over 7 bases. Trimming removed 0 bases from V and 2 bases from J; junction bases left unmatched: 7. CDR1 and CDR2 (germline): LGHNA, YNFKEQ. This CDR3 is built from 17 residues. The CDR3 is CASSQDLTGVAGNTIYF. DNA of the CDR3: TGTGCCAGCAGCCAAGATCTAACAGGGGTGGCTGGAAACACCATATATTTT.

This chain uses TRBV28 with TRBJ2-5; D is perhaps TRBD2 (5 bases). The ends were cut back, 3 bases at V and 5 bases at J, with 13 bases in the middle. The germline gives CDR1 MDHEN, CDR2 SYDVKM. The CDR3 length is 14 residues. In DNA form, the CDR3 reads TGTGCCAGCAGTTTTCTACGGGGTCCGGAGACCCAGTACTTC. Its translation is CASSFLRGPETQYF. Looking up the rest from reference TRBV28 and TRBJ2-5 gives the full variable domain: DVKVTQSSRYLVKRTGEKVFLECVQDMDHENMFWYRQDPGLGLRLIYFSYDVKMKEKGDIPEGYSVSREKKERFSLILESASTNQTSMYLCASSFLRGPETQYFGPGTRLLVL.

The chain is built from TRBV10-3 and TRBJ1-2; tentative D call: TRBD1 (6 bases). V was shortened by 3 bases and J by 5 bases, with 13 bases between the two germline ends. Germline values: CDR1 ENHRY, CDR2 SYGVKD. The CDR3 spans 14 residues. CDR3 sequence reads: CAISEGGTGYGYTF. CDR3 DNA sequence: TGTGCCATCAGTGAAGGGGGTACCGGGTATGGCTACACCTTC.

The chain couples TRBV19 to TRBJ2-1; 7 bases are shared with TRBD1. The CDR3 is 17 amino acids. Germline assignment: CDR1 LNHDA and CDR2 SQIVND (reference sequence). V lost 4 bases, J lost 8 bases, and 17 bases stayed unmatched. The CDR3: CASSTLPRGFIGHEQFF. The DNA for the CDR3 is TGTGCCAGTAGTACGTTACCCAGGGGGTTCATTGGGCATGAGCAGTTCTTC. Full variable domain (missing parts from reference TRBV19 and TRBJ2-1): DGGITQSPKYLFRKEGQNVTLSCEQNLNHDAMYWYRQDPGQGLRLIYYSQIVNDFQKGDIAEGYSVSREKKESFPLTVTSAQKNPTAFYLCASSTLPRGFIGHEQFFGPGTRLTVL.

This clone was found once. This chain joins TRBV15 and TRBJ2-1, with 9 bases identical to TRBD2. Trimming cost V 3 bases and J 8 bases; bases outside gene matches: 8. The V gene's germline CDR1 is LNHNV and CDR2 YYDKDF (reference sequence). The length of the CDR3 is 15 residues. The CDR3 spells CATSRRRGGSDEQFF. CDR3 sequence (DNA): TGTGCCACCAGCAGGCGGCGGGGGGGGTCGGATGAGCAGTTCTTC.

The V call is TRBV5-5, the J call TRBJ1-4; tentative D call: TRBD1 (6 bases). Germline CDR1 is SGHKS and CDR2 is YYEKEE (reference sequence). The CDR3 extends over 14 amino acids. V lost 4 bases to trimming and J lost 4 bases, with 11 bases between them. In nucleotides, the CDR3 is TGTGCCAGCAGCCAGGGGCGGAATAATGAAAAACTGTTTTTT. Translating gives CASSQGRNNEKLFF.

The rearrangement joins TRBV7-9 to TRBJ2-3; TRBD1 agrees at 7 bases. The CDR3 runs 15 residues. V lost 5 bases to trimming and J lost 3 bases; unmatched junction nucleotides: 8. The germline gives CDR1 SEHNR, CDR2 FQNEAQ (reference sequence). Here the CDR3 DNA reads TGTGCCAGCAGCCCCAAGACAGGGTGGACAGATACGCAGTATTTT. Residues: CASSPKTGWTDTQYF.

The chain carries TRBV28 and TRBJ1-4; D uncertain. The CDR3 runs 14 residues. Germline loops: CDR1 MDHEN, CDR2 SYDVKM. The V end was cut by 3 bases, the J end by 4 bases, with 9 bases between. The CDR3 coding sequence is TGTGCCAGCAGTTTGAGGTTGAGTAATGAAAAACTGTTTTTT. It codes for CASSLRLSNEKLFF. The variable domain in full, completed from reference TRBV28 and TRBJ1-4, reads DVKVTQSSRYLVKRTGEKVFLECVQDMDHENMFWYRQDPGLGLRLIYFSYDVKMKEKGDIPEGYSVSREKKERFSLILESASTNQTSMYLCASSLRLSNEKLFFGSGTQLSVL.

This chain joins TRBV7-2 and TRBJ2-3; D possibly corresponds to TRBD2 (6 bases). Germline-derived CDR1 and CDR2 are SGHTA and FQGNSA. Trimming shortened V by 5 bases and J by 0 bases, and 12 bases separated the two germline ends. The CDR3 is 15 amino acids. The CDR3 loop reads CASSPTSRSTDTQYF. DNA of the CDR3: TGTGCCAGCAGCCCCACTAGCCGAAGCACAGATACGCAGTATTTT.

This sequence joins TRBV27 and TRBJ1-1; D remains unclear. Trimming cost V 5 bases and J 3 bases, with 19 bases left between them. This CDR3 contains 16 residues. Germline lookup yields CDR1 MNHEY and CDR2 SMNVEV (reference sequence). In DNA, the CDR3 is TGTGCCAGCAGTCTCACCCCCCTAATCCGGGACACTGAAGCTTTCTTT. Protein product: CASSLTPLIRDTEAFF.

The count of this clone is one. This chain joins TRBV13 and TRBJ2-7; 8 bases map to TRBD1. The CDR3 sequence is 14 residues long. The germline V gene encodes CDR1 PRHDT and CDR2 FYEKMQ (reference sequence). After removal of 8 bases from V and 0 bases from J, the junction contained 6 bases not matched to a gene. Here the CDR3 DNA reads TGTGCCAGCCGCCGAGGACAGGGCTCCTACGAGCAGTACTTC. Its protein product is CASRRGQGSYEQYF.